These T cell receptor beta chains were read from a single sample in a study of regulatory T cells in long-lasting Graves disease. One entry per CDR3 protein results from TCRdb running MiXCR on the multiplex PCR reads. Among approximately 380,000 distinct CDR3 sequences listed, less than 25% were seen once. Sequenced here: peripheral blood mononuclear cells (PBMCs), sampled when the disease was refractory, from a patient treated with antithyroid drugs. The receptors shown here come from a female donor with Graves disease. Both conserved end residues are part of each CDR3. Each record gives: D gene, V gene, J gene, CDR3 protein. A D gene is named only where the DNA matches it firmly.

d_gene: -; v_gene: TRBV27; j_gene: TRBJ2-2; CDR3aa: CASSTAEKLGGELFF
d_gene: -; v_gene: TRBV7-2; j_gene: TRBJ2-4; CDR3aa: CASSLGTGLAKNIQYF
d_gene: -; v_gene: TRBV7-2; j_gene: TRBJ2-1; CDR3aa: CASRVRGVGEQFF
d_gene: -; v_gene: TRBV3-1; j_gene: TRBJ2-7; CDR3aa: CASSRKYYEQYF
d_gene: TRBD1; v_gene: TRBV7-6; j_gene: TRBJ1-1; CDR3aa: CASSLIPSGTANTEAFF
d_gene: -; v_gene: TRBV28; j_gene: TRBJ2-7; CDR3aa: CASRSTSSYEQYF
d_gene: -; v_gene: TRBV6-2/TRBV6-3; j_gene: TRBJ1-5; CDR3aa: CASNTRDSNQPQHF
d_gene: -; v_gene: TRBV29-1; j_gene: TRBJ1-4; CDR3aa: CSVGALNSDEKLFF
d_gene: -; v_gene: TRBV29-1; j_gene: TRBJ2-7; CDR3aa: CSVFDFEGSVYEQYF
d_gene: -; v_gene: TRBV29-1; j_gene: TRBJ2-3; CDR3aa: CSVDPAVDTQYF
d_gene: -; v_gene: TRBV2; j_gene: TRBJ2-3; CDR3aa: CARSTGRTDTQYF
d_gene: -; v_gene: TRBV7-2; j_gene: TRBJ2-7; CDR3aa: CASSLGWQSTYEQYF
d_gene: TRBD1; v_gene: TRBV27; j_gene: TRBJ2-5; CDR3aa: CASSSLGQAQETQYF
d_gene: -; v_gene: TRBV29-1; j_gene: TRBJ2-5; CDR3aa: CSAGDPRPGETQYF
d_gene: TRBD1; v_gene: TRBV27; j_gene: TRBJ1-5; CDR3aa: CASSPRTGTGSNQPQHF
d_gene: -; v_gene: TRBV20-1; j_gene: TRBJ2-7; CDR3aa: CSARWDNTYEQYF
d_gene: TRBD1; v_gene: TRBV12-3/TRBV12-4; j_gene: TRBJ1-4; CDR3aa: CASSLRTGAGGNEKLFF
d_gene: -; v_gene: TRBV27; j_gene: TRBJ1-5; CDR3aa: CASSSHSNQPQHF
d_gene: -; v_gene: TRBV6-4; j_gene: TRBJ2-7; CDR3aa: CASSDSVGRGYEQYF
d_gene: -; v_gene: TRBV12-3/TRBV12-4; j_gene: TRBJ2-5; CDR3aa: CASSGVGASEETQYF
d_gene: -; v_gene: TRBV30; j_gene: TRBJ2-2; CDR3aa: CAWKRVSNTGELFF
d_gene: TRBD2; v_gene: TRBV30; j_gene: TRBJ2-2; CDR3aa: CAWSWGGGELFF
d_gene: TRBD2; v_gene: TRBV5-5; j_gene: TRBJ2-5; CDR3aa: CASSRSLKTAGVVETQYF
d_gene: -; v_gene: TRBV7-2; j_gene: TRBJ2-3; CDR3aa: CASSLNRPTSDTQYF
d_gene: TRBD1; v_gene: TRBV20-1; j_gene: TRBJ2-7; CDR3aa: CSARDLDRGYEQYF
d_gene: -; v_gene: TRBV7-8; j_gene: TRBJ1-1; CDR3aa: CASSLGNRVLSTEAFF
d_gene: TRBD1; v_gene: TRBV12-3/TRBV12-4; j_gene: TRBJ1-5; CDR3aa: CASRRTGSNQPQHF
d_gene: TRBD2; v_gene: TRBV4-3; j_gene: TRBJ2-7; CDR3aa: CASSQDGGGRSFSYEQYF
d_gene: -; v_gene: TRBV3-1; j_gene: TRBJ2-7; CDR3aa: CASSQPREILSEQYF
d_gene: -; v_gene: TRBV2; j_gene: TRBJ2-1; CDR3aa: CASSLDFSNEQFF
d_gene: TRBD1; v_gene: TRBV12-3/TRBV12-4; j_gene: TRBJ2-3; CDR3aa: CASSLDRRSTDTQYF
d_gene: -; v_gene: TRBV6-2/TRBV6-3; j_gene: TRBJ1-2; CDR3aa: CASSQNRNYGYTF
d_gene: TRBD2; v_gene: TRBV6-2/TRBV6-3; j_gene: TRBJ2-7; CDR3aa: CASSYDSRGEQYF
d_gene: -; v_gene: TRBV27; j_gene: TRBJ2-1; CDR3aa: CASSPLSGALNQFF
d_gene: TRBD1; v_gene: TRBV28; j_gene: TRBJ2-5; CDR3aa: CASKGTGRHETQYF
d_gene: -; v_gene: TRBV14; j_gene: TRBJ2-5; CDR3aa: CASSQATETQYF
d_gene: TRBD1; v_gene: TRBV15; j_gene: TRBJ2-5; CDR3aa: CATSRLRDRGGETQYF
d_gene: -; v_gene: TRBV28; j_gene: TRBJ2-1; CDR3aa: CASSFNYEQFF
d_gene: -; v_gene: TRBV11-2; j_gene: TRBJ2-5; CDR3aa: CASSLSRVAEGETQYF
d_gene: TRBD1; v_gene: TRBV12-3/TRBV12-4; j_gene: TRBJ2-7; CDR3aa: CAGSTPGQDYEQYF
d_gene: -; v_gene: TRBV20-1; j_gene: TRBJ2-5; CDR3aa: CSARDKPTQYF
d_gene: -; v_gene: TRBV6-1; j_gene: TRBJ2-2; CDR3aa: CASSTGAAGELFF
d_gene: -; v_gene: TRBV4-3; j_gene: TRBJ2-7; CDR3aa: CASSRREGPSYEQYF
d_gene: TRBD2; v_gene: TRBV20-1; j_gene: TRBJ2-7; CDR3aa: CSAVDLAAASYEQYF
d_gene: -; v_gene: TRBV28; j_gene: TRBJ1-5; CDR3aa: CASSFSSKGSNQPQHF
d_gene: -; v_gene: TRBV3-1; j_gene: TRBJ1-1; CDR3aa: CASSQGIGGTEAFF
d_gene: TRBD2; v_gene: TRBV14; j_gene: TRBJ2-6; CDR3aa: CASSQDPAGAGANVLTF
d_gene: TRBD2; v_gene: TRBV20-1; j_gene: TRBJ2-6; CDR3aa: CSARGWRPGLAGAGANVLTF
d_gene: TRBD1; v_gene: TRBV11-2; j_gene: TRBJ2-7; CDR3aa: CASSYTQGVSYEQYF
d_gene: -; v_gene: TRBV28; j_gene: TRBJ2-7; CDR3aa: CASSIGPFGDEQYF
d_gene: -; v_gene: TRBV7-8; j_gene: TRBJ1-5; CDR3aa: CASSLGEVGSWVPQHF
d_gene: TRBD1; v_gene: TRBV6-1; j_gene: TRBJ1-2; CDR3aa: CASNPVTGTGGYGYTF
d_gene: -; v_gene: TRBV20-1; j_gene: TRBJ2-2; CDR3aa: CSAATHTGELFF
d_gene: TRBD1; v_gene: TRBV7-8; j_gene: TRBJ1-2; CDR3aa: CASSRGQGAYTF
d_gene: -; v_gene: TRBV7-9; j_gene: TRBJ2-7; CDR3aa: CASSREWTEQYF
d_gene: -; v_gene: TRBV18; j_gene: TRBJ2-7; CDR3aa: CASSPESEQYF
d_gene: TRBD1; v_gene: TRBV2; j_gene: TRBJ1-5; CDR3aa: CASNRDSVNQPQHF